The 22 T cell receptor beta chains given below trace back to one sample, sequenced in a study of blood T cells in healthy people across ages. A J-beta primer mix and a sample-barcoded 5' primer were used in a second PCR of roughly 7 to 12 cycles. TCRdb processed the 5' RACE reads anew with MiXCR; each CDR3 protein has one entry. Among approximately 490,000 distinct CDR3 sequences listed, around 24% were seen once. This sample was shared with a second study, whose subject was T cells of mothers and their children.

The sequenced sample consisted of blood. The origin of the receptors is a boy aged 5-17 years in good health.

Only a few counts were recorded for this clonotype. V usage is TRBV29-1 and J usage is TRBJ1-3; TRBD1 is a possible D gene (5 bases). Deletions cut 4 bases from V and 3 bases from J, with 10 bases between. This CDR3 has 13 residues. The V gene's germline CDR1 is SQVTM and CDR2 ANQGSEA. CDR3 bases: TGCAGCGTTGGGTGGGACCGTGGAAACACCATATATTTT. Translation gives CSVGWDRGNTIYF. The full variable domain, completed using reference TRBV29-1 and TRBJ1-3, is SAVISQKPSRDICQRGTSLTIQCQVDSQVTMMFWYRQQPGQSLTLIATANQGSEATYESGFVIDKFPISRPNLTFSTLTVSNMSPEDSSIYLCSVGWDRGNTIYFGEGSWLTVV.

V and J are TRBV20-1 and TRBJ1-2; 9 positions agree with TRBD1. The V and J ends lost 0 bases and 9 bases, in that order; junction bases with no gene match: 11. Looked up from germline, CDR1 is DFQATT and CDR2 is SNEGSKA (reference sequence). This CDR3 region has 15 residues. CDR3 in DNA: TGCAGTGCTAGAGATGGGGGACAGGGAGGGTACAGCTACACCTTC. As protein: CSARDGGQGGYSYTF.

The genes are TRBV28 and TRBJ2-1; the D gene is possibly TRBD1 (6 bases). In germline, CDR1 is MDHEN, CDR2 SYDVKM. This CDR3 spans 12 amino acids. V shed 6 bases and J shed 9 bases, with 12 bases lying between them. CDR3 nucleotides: TGTGCCAGCAGCTTACAGGGAACTGAGCAGTTCTTC. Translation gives CASSLQGTEQFF.

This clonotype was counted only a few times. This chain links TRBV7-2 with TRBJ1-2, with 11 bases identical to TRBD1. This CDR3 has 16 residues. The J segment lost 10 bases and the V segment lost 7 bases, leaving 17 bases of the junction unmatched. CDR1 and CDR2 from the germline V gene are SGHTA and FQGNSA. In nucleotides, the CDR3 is TGTGCCAGCATCCATTCTCCGGGACAGGGGGGTTTGCCCTACACCTTC. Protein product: CASIHSPGQGGLPYTF.

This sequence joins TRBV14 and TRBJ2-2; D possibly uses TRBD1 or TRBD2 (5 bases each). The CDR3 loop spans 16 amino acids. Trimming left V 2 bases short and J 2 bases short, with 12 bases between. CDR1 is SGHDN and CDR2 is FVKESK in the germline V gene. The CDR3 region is CASSQPGTLNTGELFF. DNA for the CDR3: TGTGCCAGCAGCCAACCCGGGACCCTCAACACCGGGGAGCTGTTTTTT.

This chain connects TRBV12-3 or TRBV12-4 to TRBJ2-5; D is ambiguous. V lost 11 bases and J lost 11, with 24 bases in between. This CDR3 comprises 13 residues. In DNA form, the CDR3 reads TGTGCCGCGAATTATGGATCGCTTAATGAGCAGTACTTC. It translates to CAANYGSLNEQYF.

The CDR3 protein is CASTLAVADTGELFF. In nucleotides, the CDR3 is TGTGCCAGCACCCTAGCGGTTGCGGACACCGGGGAGCTGTTTTTT. The chain uses TRBV2 and TRBJ2-2; TRBD2 agrees at 7 bases. CDR3 length: 15 amino acids. V gave up 7 bases and J gave up 3 bases; unmatched junction bases: 8. CDR1 and CDR2 (germline): SNHLY, FYNNEI.

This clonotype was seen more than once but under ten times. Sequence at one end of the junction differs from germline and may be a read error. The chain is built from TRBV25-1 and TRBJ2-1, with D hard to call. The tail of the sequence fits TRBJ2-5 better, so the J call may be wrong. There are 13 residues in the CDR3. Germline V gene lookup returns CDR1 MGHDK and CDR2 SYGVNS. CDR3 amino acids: CAGSDSPRETQYF. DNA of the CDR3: TGTGCCGGCAGTGATTCTCCAAGGGAGACCCAGTACTTC.

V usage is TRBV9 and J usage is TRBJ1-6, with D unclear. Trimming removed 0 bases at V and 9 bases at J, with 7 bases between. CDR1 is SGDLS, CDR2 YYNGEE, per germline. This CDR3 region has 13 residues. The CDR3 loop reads CASSVGRASPLHF. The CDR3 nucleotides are TGTGCCAGCAGCGTAGGGAGGGCTTCACCCCTCCACTTT.

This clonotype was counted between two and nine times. The CDR3 sequence: CASSLESGRGSGEKLFF. The DNA for the CDR3 is TGTGCCAGCAGCCTCGAATCCGGGAGGGGTTCAGGTGAAAAACTGTTTTTT. The gene calls are TRBV28 and TRBJ1-4; the D gene is possibly TRBD1 (5 bases). The length of the CDR3 is 17 residues. Trimming took off 6 bases at V and 7 bases at J, with 24 bases between the two ends. Per the germline V gene, CDR1 is MDHEN and CDR2 is SYDVKM.

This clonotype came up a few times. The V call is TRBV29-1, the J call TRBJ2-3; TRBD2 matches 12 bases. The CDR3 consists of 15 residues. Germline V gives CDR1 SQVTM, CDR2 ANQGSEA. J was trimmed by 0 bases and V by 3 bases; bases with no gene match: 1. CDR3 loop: CSVDGTSGSTDTQYF. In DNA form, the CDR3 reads TGCAGCGTTGACGGGACTAGCGGGAGCACAGATACGCAGTATTTT.

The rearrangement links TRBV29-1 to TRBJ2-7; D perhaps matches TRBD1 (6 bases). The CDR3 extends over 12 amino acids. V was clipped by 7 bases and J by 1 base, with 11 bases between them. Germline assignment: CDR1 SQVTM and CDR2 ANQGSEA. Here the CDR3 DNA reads TGCAGCGCGCAGACAGGTTCCTACGAGCAGTACTTC. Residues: CSAQTGSYEQYF.

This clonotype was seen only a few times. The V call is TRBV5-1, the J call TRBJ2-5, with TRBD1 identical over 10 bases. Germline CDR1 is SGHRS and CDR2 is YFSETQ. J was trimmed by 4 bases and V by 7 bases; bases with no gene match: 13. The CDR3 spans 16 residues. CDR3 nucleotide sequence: TGCGCCAGCTTTTCGACCGGGACAGGGGTATCAGAGACCCAGTACTTC. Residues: CASFSTGTGVSETQYF.

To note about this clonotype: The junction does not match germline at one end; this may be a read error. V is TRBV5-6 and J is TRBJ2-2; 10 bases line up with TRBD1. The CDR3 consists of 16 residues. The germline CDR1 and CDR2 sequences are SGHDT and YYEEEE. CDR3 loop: CACSLWTGGGTGELFF. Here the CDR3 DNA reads TGTGCCTGCAGCTTGTGGACAGGGGGAGGCACCGGGGAGCTGTTTTTT.

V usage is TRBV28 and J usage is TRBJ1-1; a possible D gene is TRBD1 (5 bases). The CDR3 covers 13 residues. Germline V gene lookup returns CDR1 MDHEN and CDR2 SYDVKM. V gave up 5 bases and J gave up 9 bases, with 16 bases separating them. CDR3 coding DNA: TGTGCCAGCAGTACTGGGACGCCTCGGAAAGCTTTCTTT. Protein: CASSTGTPRKAFF.

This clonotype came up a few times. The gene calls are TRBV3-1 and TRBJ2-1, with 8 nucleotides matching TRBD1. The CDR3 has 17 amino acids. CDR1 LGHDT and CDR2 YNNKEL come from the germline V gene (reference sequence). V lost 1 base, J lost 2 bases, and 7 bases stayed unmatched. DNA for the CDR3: TGTGCCAGCAGCCAAGGGGGAGACAGGGGAGCCTACAATGAGCAGTTCTTC. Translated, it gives CASSQGGDRGAYNEQFF.

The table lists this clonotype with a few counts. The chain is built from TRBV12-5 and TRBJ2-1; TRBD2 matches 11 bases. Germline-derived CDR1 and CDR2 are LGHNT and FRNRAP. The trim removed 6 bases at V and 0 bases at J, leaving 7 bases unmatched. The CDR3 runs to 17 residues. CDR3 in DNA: TGTGCTAGTGGACCCGGGACTAGCGGAAGCTCCTACAATGAGCAGTTCTTC. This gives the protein CASGPGTSGSSYNEQFF.

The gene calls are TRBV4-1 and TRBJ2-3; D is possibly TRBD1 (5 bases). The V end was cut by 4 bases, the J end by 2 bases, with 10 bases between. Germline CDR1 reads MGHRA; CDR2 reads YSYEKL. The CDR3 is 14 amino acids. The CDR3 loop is CASSLRQNTDTQYF. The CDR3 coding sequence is TGCGCCAGCAGCCTTCGACAGAACACAGATACGCAGTATTTT.

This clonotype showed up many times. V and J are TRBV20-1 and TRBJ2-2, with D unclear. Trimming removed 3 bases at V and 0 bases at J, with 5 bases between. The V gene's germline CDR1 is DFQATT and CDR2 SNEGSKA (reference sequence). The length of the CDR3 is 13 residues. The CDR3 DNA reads TGCAGTGCTAGCGGAACGAACACCGGGGAGCTGTTTTTT. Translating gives CSASGTNTGELFF.

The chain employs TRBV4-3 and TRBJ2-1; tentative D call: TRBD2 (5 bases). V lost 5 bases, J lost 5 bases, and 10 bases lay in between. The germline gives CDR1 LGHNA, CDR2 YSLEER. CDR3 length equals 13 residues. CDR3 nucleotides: TGCGCCAGCAGCTCACTAGGGAACAATGAGCAGTTCTTC. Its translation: CASSSLGNNEQFF.

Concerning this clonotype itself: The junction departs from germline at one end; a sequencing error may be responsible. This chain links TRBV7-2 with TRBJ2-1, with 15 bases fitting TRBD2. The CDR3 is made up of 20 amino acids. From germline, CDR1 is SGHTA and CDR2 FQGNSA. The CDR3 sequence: CASSLVLGLAGGPSSNEQFF. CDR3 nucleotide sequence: TGTGCCAGCAGCTTAGTGTTAGGACTAGCGGGGGGGCCGTCCTCCAATGAGCAGTTCTTC.

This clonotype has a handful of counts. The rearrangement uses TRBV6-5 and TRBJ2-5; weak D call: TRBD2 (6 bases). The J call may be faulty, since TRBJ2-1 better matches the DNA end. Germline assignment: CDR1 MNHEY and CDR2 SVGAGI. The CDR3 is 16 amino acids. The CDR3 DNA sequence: TGTGCCAGCAGTTACGGAGCGGGCCCCCTTTACAATGAGCAGTTCTTC. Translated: CASSYGAGPLYNEQFF.